This entry describes one T cell receptor (beta chain). The antigen is unknown. The data are from a study of shared clonotypes between healthy human individuals. Study-wide results and caveats: It was the non-shared clonotypes that had lower generation probabilities than clonotypes shared by all four donors.

Original methodology: With immunoSEQ giving junction-only sequences and no quality scores, filtering differed. Clones were sequenced by immunoSEQ multiplex PCR, and TCRdb holds only the in-frame ones, with some missing. V, J and clone size were drawn from that table, and D and trimming were deduced from the DNA. The repertoire consists of fewer than 400,000 clones, with around 72% occurring once and the leading ten covering about 9.3%. The sequence came from a man younger than 40 in good health. The sequenced sample consisted of memory CD4+ T cells sorted from blood. Subset specified: CD45RA-negative fraction.

In DNA form, the CDR3 reads TGTGCCAGCAGCTACGACAGAGAGACCCAGTACTTC. Amino acids: CASSYDRETQYF. The V call is TRBV7-8, the J call TRBJ2-5; D might be TRBD1 (5 bases). The CDR3 is made up of 12 amino acids. Germline CDR1 SGHVS, CDR2 FQNEAQ. V was trimmed by 4 bases and J by 4 bases, leaving 7 bases between them.